Reported below is one T cell receptor beta chain. The target antigen is unknown. The germline gives CDR1 SGHRS, CDR2 YFSETQ. The CDR3 length is 15 residues. TCRdb re-called the 5' RACE reads and shows each CDR3 protein once, DNA omitted. Its listing shows 300,000 to 450,000 distinct CDR3 sequences. The data are from a study of T cells expressing NK-cell markers. Study as a whole: Cells sorted as CD3+CD56+NKG2C+, CD3+CD56+NKG2C- and CD3+CD56-NKG2C+ T cells supplied the TCR beta repertoires. One of eight sequenced donors was HCMV-seronegative; the other seven were seropositive. General study findings and limits: Where a few donors were concerned, these clonotypes also led the CD3+CD56-NKG2C+ fraction.

The chain carries TRBV5-1 and TRBJ2-3. The clonotype comes from a man between 18 and 69 years old in good health. Sample: blood T cells: a sorted CD56 or NKG2C T cell subset, CD4+ or CD8+ T cells, or bulk PBMC T cells (not recorded which). CDR3: CASSEAAFFTDTQYF.